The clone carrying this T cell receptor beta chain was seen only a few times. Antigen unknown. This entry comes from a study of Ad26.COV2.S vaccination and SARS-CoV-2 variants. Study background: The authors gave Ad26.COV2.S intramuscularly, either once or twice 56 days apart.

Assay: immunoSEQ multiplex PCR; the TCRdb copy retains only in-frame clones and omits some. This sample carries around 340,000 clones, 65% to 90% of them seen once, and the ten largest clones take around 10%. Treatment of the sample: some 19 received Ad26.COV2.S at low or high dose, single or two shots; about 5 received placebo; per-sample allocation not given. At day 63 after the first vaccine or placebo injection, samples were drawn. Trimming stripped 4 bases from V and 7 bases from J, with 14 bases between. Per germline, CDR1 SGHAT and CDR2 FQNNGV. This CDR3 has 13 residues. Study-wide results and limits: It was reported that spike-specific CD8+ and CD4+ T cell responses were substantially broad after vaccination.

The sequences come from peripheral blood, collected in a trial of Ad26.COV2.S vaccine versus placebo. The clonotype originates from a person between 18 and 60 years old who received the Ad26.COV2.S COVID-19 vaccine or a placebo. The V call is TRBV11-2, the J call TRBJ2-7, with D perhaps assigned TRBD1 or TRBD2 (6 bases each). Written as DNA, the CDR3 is TGTGCCAGCAGCTGGGGGCGGGGCCGGGAGCAGTACTTC. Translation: CASSWGRGREQYF.